These 21 T cell receptor beta chains were all obtained from the same sample, sequenced in a study of blood T cell repertoires in COVID-19. The table came from immunoSEQ multiplex PCR; TCRdb's copy has only in-frame clones and leaves some out. This repertoire shows approximately 210,000 clones, approximately 81% found once; its top ten account for about 8.9%. The sequenced sample was PBMCs or T cells enriched from blood (not recorded which). The receptors were sampled from a woman aged 45-65 years with acute COVID-19.

The chain's CDR3 is CASSLTSNVLTF. The CDR3 DNA sequence: TGTGCCAGCAGCTTAACATCCAACGTCCTGACTTTC. This sequence joins TRBV7-7 and TRBJ2-6; D gene unclear. The CDR3 totals 12 residues. V was trimmed by 2 bases and J by 8 bases, leaving 4 bases between them. Germline CDR1 reads SSHAT; CDR2 reads FNYEAQ (reference sequence). The whole variable domain, remainder taken from reference TRBV7-7 and TRBJ2-6, is GAGVSQSPRYKVTKRGQDVTLRCDPISSHATLYWYQQALGQGPEFLTYFNYEAQPDKSGLPSDRFSAERPEGSISTLTIQRTEQRDSAMYRCASSLTSNVLTFGAGSRLTVL.

The chain uses TRBV19 and TRBJ2-7; 8 bases agree with TRBD1. J lost 3 bases, V lost 5 bases, and 6 bases had no gene match. The CDR3 extends over 14 amino acids. Germline-derived CDR1 and CDR2 are LNHDA and SQIVND (reference sequence). In DNA, the CDR3 is TGTGCCAGTAGTTACGGACAGGGAAACTACGAGCAGTACTTC. It is translated as CASSYGQGNYEQYF.

The sample holds a few counts of this clone. The chain joins TRBV2 to TRBJ2-7; TRBD2 aligns across 7 bases. The germline gives CDR1 SNHLY, CDR2 FYNNEI. This CDR3 comprises 15 residues. The ends lost 3 bases at V and 2 bases at J; junction bases unmatched: 7. CDR3 sequence: CASSEGPREAYEQYF. CDR3 nucleotides: TGTGCCAGCAGTGAGGGCCCTCGGGAGGCCTACGAGCAGTACTTC.

V usage is TRBV28 and J usage is TRBJ1-5; 10 nucleotides match TRBD1. Trimming took 7 bases from V and 3 from J; bases not matched to a gene: 6. The CDR3 runs 15 residues. Germline values: CDR1 MDHEN, CDR2 SYDVKM. CDR3 amino acids: CASTQGQGFNQPQHF. The CDR3, as DNA: TGTGCCAGCACCCAGGGACAGGGGTTCAATCAGCCCCAGCATTTT.

This clone was counted between two and nine times. The chain combines TRBV18 with TRBJ1-2, with a possible D match to TRBD1 (6 bases). The CDR3 spans 17 residues. Germline CDR1 is KGHSH and CDR2 is LQKENI. With 3 bases removed from V and 1 base from J, the gap between germline ends came to 18 bases. CDR3 residues: CASSPPQGGEGNYGYTF. CDR3 bases: TGTGCCAGCTCACCTCCACAGGGTGGTGAGGGTAACTATGGCTACACCTTC.

The chain links TRBV6-2 or TRBV6-3 to TRBJ2-7, with D possibly being TRBD1 (6 bases). The CDR3 is 14 residues long. Trimming took off 2 bases at V and 3 bases at J, with 11 bases between the two ends. Germline V gene sequence: CDR1 MNHEY, CDR2 SVGEGT. The CDR3 reads CASSYGGDGYEQYF. The CDR3 bases are TGTGCCAGCAGTTACGGGGGCGACGGCTACGAGCAGTACTTC.

V is TRBV5-3 and J is TRBJ1-1; D may be TRBD1 (6 bases). TRBV5-3 is noted as an ORF with a role that remains uncertain. The V end was cut by 2 bases, the J end by 2 bases, with 19 bases between. The CDR3 extends over 17 amino acids. The CDR3 sequence: CARSLILQGQGNTEAFF. CDR3 nucleotide sequence: TGTGCCAGAAGCTTAATTTTGCAGGGGCAGGGTAACACTGAAGCTTTCTTT.

Here the CDR3 DNA reads TGTGCCAGCAGGAACCCCAGGTGGCCGGATCAGTTCTTC. Amino acid sequence: CASRNPRWPDQFF. This chain joins TRBV28 and TRBJ2-1; D unresolved. CDR3 length: 13 residues. V lost 6 bases to trimming and J lost 13 bases, with 19 bases between them. CDR1 MDHEN and CDR2 SYDVKM come from the germline V gene.

V gene TRBV4-3 combines with J gene TRBJ2-1; TRBD1 agrees at 9 bases. The germline CDR1 and CDR2 sequences are LGHNA and YSLEER. V shed 4 bases and J 7 bases; nucleotides not matched to a gene: 8. CDR3 length: 15 residues. The CDR3 region is CASSPGTGPENEQFF. The CDR3 nucleotides read TGCGCCAGCAGCCCAGGGACAGGGCCTGAAAATGAGCAGTTCTTC.

V usage is TRBV4-1 and J usage is TRBJ2-3, with 7 bases aligning to TRBD2. Trimming took 3 bases from V and 2 from J; bases not matched to a gene: 8. The germline CDR1 and CDR2 sequences are MGHRA and YSYEKL. This CDR3 has 16 residues. The CDR3 DNA is TGCGCCAGCAGCCACCAAAGGGAGGGCCTCACAGATACGCAGTATTTT. Residues: CASSHQREGLTDTQYF.

The V call is TRBV4-3, the J call TRBJ2-1; 11 bases fit TRBD1. Losses at the gene ends were 0 bases for V and 4 bases for J; bases not matched to a gene: 2. The CDR3 length is 16 residues. Germline values: CDR1 LGHNA, CDR2 YSLEER. CDR3 residues: CASSQEGQGGYNEQFF. In DNA, the CDR3 is TGCGCCAGCAGCCAAGAGGGACAGGGGGGGTACAATGAGCAGTTCTTC.

The chain is built from TRBV6-1 and TRBJ2-4, with a weak D call TRBD2 (7 bases). V was trimmed by 0 bases and J by 0 bases, leaving 15 bases between them. This CDR3 is built from 18 residues. The germline V gene encodes CDR1 MNHNS and CDR2 SASEGT. CDR3 sequence reads: CASSEAAGEGVAKNIQYF. The DNA for the CDR3 is TGTGCCAGCAGTGAAGCGGCAGGGGAGGGGGTAGCCAAAAACATTCAGTACTTC.

CDR3 loop: CASSQEVRGNQPQHF. The CDR3 DNA is TGCGCCAGCAGCCAAGAAGTCAGGGGCAATCAGCCCCAGCATTTT. The rearrangement uses TRBV4-1 and TRBJ1-5, with D possibly being TRBD1 (5 bases). Germline assignment: CDR1 MGHRA and CDR2 YSYEKL. V dropped 0 bases and J dropped 2 bases, with 8 bases sitting between them. CDR3 size: 15 residues.

The chain couples TRBV6-2 or TRBV6-3 to TRBJ2-5, with no clear D. The CDR3 extends over 12 amino acids. Germline lookup yields CDR1 MNHEY and CDR2 SVGEGT. V was clipped by 4 bases and J by 4 bases, with 7 bases between them. The CDR3 loop reads CASSSPGETQYF. DNA of the CDR3: TGTGCCAGCAGTTCCCCCGGAGAGACCCAGTACTTC.

The CDR3 DNA sequence: TGTGCCAGCAGCTTAGGAACTCCCGGGACAGGCTACGAGCAGTACTTC. Translated: CASSLGTPGTGYEQYF. This chain links TRBV7-2 with TRBJ2-7, with TRBD1 matching 8 bases. The trim removed 1 base at V and 3 bases at J, leaving 8 bases unmatched. The CDR3 has 16 amino acids. Germline-derived CDR1 and CDR2 are SGHTA and FQGNSA.

In this sample, this clone turned up a few times. The rearrangement links TRBV28 to TRBJ1-2, with 7 bases lining up with TRBD1. Germline CDR1 reads MDHEN; CDR2 reads SYDVKM. After removal of 4 bases from V and 9 bases from J, the junction contained 5 bases not matched to a gene. This CDR3 is 12 amino acids long. The CDR3 is CASSSGGFSYTF. CDR3 coding DNA: TGTGCCAGCAGTTCAGGGGGTTTCAGCTACACCTTC.

The chain couples TRBV7-9 to TRBJ2-7; the D gene is possibly TRBD2 (6 bases). CDR3 length equals 15 residues. The V end lost 1 base, the J end lost 1 base, and 11 bases lay between the germline ends. Germline V lookup: CDR1 SEHNR, CDR2 FQNEAQ (reference sequence). The CDR3 bases are TGTGCCAGCAGCTTAGAGAGGGGAGGTTCCTACGAGCAGTACTTC. Its translation is CASSLERGGSYEQYF.

The V gene is TRBV29-1, the J gene TRBJ2-5, with D perhaps matching TRBD2 (5 bases). Germline V CDR1 and CDR2: SQVTM, ANQGSEA. The length of the CDR3 is 11 residues. CDR3 DNA: TGCACTTTATTCCGCGAGGGGACCCAGTACTTC. This sequence encodes CTLFREGTQYF.

The chain's CDR3 is CASSPTRDQEQYF. The CDR3 DNA is TGTGCCAGCTCACCAACTCGGGATCAAGAGCAGTACTTC. The J gene is TRBJ2-7, the V gene TRBV18; TRBD2 is a possible D gene (5 bases). CDR1 and CDR2 from the germline V gene are KGHSH and LQKENI. The CDR3 is 13 residues long. V lost 2 bases and J 7 bases, leaving 12 bases between the germline ends.

This chain connects TRBV19 to TRBJ1-3, with D unclear. V lost 4 bases and J 0 bases, leaving 10 bases between the germline ends. CDR1 and CDR2 from the germline V gene are LNHDA and SQIVND (reference sequence). The CDR3 is 15 residues long. The CDR3 DNA sequence: TGTGCCAGTAGTAAAACACAGAGCTCTGGAAACACCATATATTTT. Its translation: CASSKTQSSGNTIYF.

CDR3 DNA sequence: TGTGCCAGCAGCCCACAGGGGACCTATGAGTTAGGCTACACCTTC. This codes for CASSPQGTYELGYTF. V gene TRBV7-2 combines with J gene TRBJ1-2, with 7 bases identical to TRBD1. The CDR3 sequence is 15 residues long. V was pared by 5 bases and J by 8 bases, with 14 bases of the junction left unmatched. The germline gives CDR1 SGHTA, CDR2 FQGNSA.